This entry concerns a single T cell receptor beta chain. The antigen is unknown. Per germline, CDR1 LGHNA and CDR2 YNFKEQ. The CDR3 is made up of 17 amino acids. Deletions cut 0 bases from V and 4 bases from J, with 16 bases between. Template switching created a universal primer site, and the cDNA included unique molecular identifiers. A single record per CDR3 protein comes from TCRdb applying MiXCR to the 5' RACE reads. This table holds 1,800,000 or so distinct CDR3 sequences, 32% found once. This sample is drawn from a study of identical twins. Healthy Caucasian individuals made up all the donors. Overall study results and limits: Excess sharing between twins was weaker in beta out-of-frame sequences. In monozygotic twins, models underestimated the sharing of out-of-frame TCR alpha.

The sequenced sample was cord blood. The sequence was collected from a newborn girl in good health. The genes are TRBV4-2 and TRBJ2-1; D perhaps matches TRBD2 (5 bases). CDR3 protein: CASSQDSGKTLYNEQFF. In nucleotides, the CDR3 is TGTGCCAGCAGCCAAGATTCGGGAAAGACCTTATACAATGAGCAGTTCTTC.